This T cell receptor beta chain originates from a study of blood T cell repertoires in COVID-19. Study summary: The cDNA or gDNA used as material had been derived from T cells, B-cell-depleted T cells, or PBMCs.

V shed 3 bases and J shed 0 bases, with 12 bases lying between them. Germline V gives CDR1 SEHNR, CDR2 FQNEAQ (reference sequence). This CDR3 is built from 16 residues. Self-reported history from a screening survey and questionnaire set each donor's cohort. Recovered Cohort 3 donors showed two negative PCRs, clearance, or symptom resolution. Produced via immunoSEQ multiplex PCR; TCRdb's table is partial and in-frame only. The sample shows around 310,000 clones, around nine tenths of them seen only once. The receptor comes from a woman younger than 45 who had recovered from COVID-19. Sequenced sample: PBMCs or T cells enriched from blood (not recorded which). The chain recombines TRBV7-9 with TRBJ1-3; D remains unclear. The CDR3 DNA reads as TGTGCCAGCAGCTTTATATATGACTCCTCTGGAAACACCATATATTTT. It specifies CASSFIYDSSGNTIYF.